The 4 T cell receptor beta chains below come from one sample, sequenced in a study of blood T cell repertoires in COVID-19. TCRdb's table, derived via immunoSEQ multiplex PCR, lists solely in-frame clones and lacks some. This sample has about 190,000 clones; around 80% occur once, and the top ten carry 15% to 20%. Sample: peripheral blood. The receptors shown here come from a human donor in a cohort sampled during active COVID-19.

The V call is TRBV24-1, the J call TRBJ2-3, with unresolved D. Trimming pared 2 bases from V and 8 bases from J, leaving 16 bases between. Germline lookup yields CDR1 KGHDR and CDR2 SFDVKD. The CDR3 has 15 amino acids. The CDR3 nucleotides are TGTGCCACCAGTGATTCAGGCGTCGGCGTGGGTACGCAGTATTTT. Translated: CATSDSGVGVGTQYF.

CDR3 in DNA: TGTGCCAGCAGCCCAGGGGGTGCAACTAATGAAAAACTGTTTTTT. It codes for CASSPGGATNEKLFF. The V gene is TRBV7-2, the J gene TRBJ1-4; 7 nucleotides match TRBD1. CDR1 SGHTA and CDR2 FQGNSA come from the germline V gene. Trimming at V came to 5 bases and at J to 0 bases, leaving 3 bases not matched to a gene. The CDR3 is 15 amino acids. Full variable domain (outside the CDR3, taken from reference TRBV7-2 and TRBJ1-4): GAGVSQSPSNKVTEKGKDVELRCDPISGHTALYWYRQSLGQGLEFLIYFQGNSAPDKSGLPSDRFSAERTGGSVSTLTIQRTQQEDSAVYLCASSPGGATNEKLFFGSGTQLSVL.

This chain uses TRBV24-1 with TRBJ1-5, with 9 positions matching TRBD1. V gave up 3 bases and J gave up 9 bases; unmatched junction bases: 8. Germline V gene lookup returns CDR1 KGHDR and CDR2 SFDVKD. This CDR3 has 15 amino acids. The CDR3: CATSDGTGRSRPQHF. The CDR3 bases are TGTGCCACCAGTGATGGGACAGGGAGGAGTAGGCCCCAGCATTTT.

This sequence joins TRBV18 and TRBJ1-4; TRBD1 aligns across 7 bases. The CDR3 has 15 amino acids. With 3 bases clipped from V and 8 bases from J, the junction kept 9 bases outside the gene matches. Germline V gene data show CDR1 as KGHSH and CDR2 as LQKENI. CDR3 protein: CASSPFNRGGEKLFF. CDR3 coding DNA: TGTGCCAGCTCACCGTTCAACAGGGGCGGGGAAAAACTGTTTTTT.